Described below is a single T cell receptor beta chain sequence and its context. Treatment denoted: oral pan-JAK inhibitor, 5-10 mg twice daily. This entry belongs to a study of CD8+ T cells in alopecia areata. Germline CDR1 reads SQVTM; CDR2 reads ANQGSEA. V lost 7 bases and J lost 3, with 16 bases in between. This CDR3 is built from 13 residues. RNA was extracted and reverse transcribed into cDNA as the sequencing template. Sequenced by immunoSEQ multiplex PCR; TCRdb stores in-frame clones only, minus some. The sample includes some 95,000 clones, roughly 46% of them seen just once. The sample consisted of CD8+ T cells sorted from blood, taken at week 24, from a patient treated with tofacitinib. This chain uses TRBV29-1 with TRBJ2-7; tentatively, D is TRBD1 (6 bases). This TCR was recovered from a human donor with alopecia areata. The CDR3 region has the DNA TGCAGCGCCCTGGACAGTTTTAGCTACGAGCAGTACTTC. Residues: CSALDSFSYEQYF.